This record looks at one T cell receptor (beta chain) sequence and its context. Antigen unknown. V was trimmed by 3 bases and J by 7 bases, leaving 22 bases between them. The germline CDR1 and CDR2 sequences are SGHVS and FNYEAQ. CDR3 length equals 16 residues. The sample is drawn from a study of T-cell reconstitution after alpha-beta-depleted transplantation in children. Study-level findings and limits: Several hundred expanded graft clones reportedly gave rise to the alpha-beta T cells present about two months after transplant. Elevated TCRbeta diversity at day 60 was traced, in some patients, to surviving recipient T cells and thymic progenitors. Newly produced T cells mostly accounted for T-cell counts and diversity one year post-transplant.

Preparation of the TCRbeta library was carried out with unique molecular identifiers. TCRdb reprocessed the PCR reads with MiXCR, giving one entry per CDR3 protein. The data hold about 440,000 distinct CDR3 sequences, with 43% observed a single time. V usage is TRBV7-6 and J usage is TRBJ2-7; possible D gene TRBD1, 6 bases. This receptor was taken from a girl aged 2 to 9 with aplastic anemia, due to receive a stem cell transplant. This specimen consisted of PBMCs, obtained before TCRalphabeta/CD19-depleted stem cell transplant. CDR3 DNA: TGTGCCAGCAGCTTTGCAGGGGCTATAGTACCGTTTGAGCAGTACTTC. Its protein product is CASSFAGAIVPFEQYF.